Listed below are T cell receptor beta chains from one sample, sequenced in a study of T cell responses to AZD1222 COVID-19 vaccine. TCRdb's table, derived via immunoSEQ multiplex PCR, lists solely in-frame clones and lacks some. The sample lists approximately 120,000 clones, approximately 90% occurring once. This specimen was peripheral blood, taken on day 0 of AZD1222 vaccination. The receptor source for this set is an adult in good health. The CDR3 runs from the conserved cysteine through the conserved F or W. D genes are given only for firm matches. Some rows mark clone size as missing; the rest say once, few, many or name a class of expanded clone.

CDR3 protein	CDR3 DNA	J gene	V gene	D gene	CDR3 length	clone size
CASTGGGRETQYF	TGTGCCAGTACCGGCGGGGGGCGGGAGACCCAGTACTTC	TRBJ2-5	TRBV19	TRBD2	13	.
CASSLSSTGGKFF	TGTGCCAGCAGCCTATCTTCGACGGGCGGGAAGTTCTTT	TRBJ1-1	TRBV14	.	13	.
CASSYPWQGLIEQYF	TGTGCCAGCAGTTACCCCTGGCAGGGGCTCATCGAGCAGTACTTC	TRBJ2-7	TRBV6-2/TRBV6-3	.	15	.
CASTYPGGMEAFF	TGCGCCAGCACCTACCCTGGGGGCATGGAAGCTTTCTTT	TRBJ1-1	TRBV5-1	.	13	.
CASSPAGGTEAFF	TGCGCCAGCAGCCCCGCAGGGGGCACTGAAGCTTTCTTT	TRBJ1-1	TRBV5-1	TRBD1	13	.
CASTSTANYGYTF	TGTGCCAGCACTTCGACGGCTAACTATGGCTACACCTTC	TRBJ1-2	TRBV19	.	13	.
CASSPGPGLNEQFF	TGTGCCAGCAGCCCCGGACCCGGCCTCAATGAGCAGTTCTTC	TRBJ2-1	TRBV3-1/TRBV3-2	.	14	.
CASGLVKGATTEAFF	TGTGCTAGTGGTTTGGTTAAGGGGGCGACAACTGAAGCTTTCTTT	TRBJ1-1	TRBV12-5	TRBD1	15	.
CASSVDRGVFGTGELFF	TGTGCCAGCAGTGTCGACAGGGGTGTTTTTGGGACCGGGGAGCTGTTTTTT	TRBJ2-2	TRBV5-6	TRBD1	17	.
CASSQVIRGWGETQYF	TGTGCCAGCAGCCAAGTCATCCGGGGTTGGGGGGAGACCCAGTACTTC	TRBJ2-5	TRBV14	.	16	.
CASSLALAETGELFF	TGCGCCAGCAGCTTGGCACTAGCGGAGACCGGGGAGCTGTTTTTT	TRBJ2-2	TRBV5-1	TRBD2	15	.
CASSLATAYGYTF	TGTGCCAGCAGCTTAGCGACAGCTTATGGCTACACCTTC	TRBJ1-2	TRBV7-2	.	13	.
CASSLGQGTGELFF	TGTGCCAGCAGCCTAGGACAGGGGACCGGGGAGCTGTTTTTT	TRBJ2-2	TRBV7-3	TRBD1	14	.
CASSFKVNTEAFF	TGTGCCAGCAGCTTCAAAGTGAACACTGAAGCTTTCTTT	TRBJ1-1	TRBV7-9	.	13	.
CATVGHYSNQPQHF	TGTGCCACCGTCGGGCACTATAGCAATCAGCCCCAGCATTTT	TRBJ1-5	TRBV15	.	14	.
CASSPWRTGGYEQYF	TGTGCCAGTAGTCCGTGGAGGACAGGGGGCTACGAGCAGTACTTC	TRBJ2-7	TRBV19	TRBD1	15	.
CASRRDRNIYEQYF	TGTGCCAGCAGACGGGACAGGAATATCTACGAGCAGTACTTC	TRBJ2-7	TRBV6-5	TRBD1	14	once
CASSLGGAQIYEQYF	TGCGCCAGCAGCTTGGGAGGGGCTCAGATCTACGAGCAGTACTTC	TRBJ2-7	TRBV5-1	.	15	.
CASSSGQSYNEQFF	TGTGCCAGCAGTTCGGGGCAGTCGTACAATGAGCAGTTCTTC	TRBJ2-1	TRBV6-2/TRBV6-3	.	14	.
CASSSDGTGRYEQYF	TGTGCCAGCAGCTCTGATGGGACAGGGCGATACGAGCAGTACTTC	TRBJ2-7	TRBV11-1	TRBD1	15	.
CASSETSFSGNTIYF	TGCGCCAGCAGCGAGACAAGTTTCTCTGGAAACACCATATATTTT	TRBJ1-3	TRBV5-1	.	15	.
CASSPRTDIVWEQYF	TGTGCCAGCTCACCTCGGACGGATATAGTATGGGAGCAGTACTTC	TRBJ2-7	TRBV18	.	15	.
CASSTGLFSPLHF	TGTGCCAGCAGCACTGGGCTGTTTTCACCCCTCCACTTT	TRBJ1-6	TRBV7-2	.	13	.
CASSLWAPSSYNSPLHF	TGTGCCAGCAGCTTATGGGCTCCGAGCTCCTATAATTCACCCCTCCACTTT	TRBJ1-6	TRBV7-3	.	17	.
CASRSRGRGNQPQHF	TGTGCCAGTAGATCCAGGGGGCGAGGGAATCAGCCCCAGCATTTT	TRBJ1-5	TRBV19	TRBD1	15	.
CASSLGSSLSRSWLNEQFF	TGTGCCAGCAGCTTAGGATCGTCTTTAAGCAGGAGTTGGCTCAATGAGCAGTTCTTC	TRBJ2-1	TRBV11-2	.	19	.
CASSLVWGFPHNEQFF	TGCGCCAGCAGCTTGGTGTGGGGGTTTCCCCACAATGAGCAGTTCTTC	TRBJ2-1	TRBV5-1	.	16	.
CASSLEGAGYNEQFF	TGTGCCAGCAGCTTGGAGGGCGCGGGGTACAATGAGCAGTTCTTC	TRBJ2-1	TRBV5-8	.	15	.
CASSSPAGGGTLRYTF	TGTGCCAGCAGCTCCCCGGCTGGAGGAGGGACTCTGCGCTACACCTTC	TRBJ1-2	TRBV5-4	.	16	.
CASSARLAGGSSNEQFF	TGTGCCAGCAGCGCCCGACTAGCGGGGGGCTCTTCCAATGAGCAGTTCTTC	TRBJ2-1	TRBV7-6	TRBD2	17	.
CASSVAGSRSGYTF	TGTGCCAGCAGCGTAGCAGGGTCCCGCAGTGGCTACACCTTC	TRBJ1-2	TRBV9	.	14	.
CASSVGGTGASYEQYF	TGTGCCAGCAGCGTAGGAGGGACAGGGGCGTCCTACGAGCAGTACTTC	TRBJ2-7	TRBV9	TRBD1	16	few
CASSSVGYGYTF	TGTGCCAGCAGCTCTGTGGGCTATGGCTACACCTTC	TRBJ1-2	TRBV7-2	.	12	.
CAWSLGTVGVSNQPQHF	TGTGCCTGGAGCCTTGGAACAGTGGGAGTTAGCAATCAGCCCCAGCATTTT	TRBJ1-5	TRBV30	.	17	.
CASSNPSRGFQSYEQYF	TGTGCCAGCAGCAACCCCTCGCGGGGGTTCCAATCCTACGAGCAGTACTTC	TRBJ2-7	TRBV5-6	TRBD2	17	.
CASSSNQGYEQYF	TGTGCCAGCAGCTCCAACCAGGGCTACGAGCAGTACTTC	TRBJ2-7	TRBV7-2	.	13	.
CASSAHPGQPIYEQYF	TGTGCCAGCAGTGCTCACCCGGGACAGCCCATCTACGAGCAGTACTTC	TRBJ2-7	TRBV25-1	TRBD1	16	.
CASSLVVGTYEQYF	TGTGCCAGCAGCTTAGTGGTGGGGACCTACGAGCAGTACTTC	TRBJ2-7	TRBV7-2	.	14	.
CASSQVQTSNQPQHF	TGCGCCAGCAGCCAAGTTCAGACTAGCAATCAGCCCCAGCATTTT	TRBJ1-5	TRBV4-1	.	15	.
CASSLNRGNYGYTF	TGTGCCAGCAGCTTAAACAGGGGGAACTATGGCTACACCTTC	TRBJ1-2	TRBV7-9	TRBD1	14	.
CASSDRFYEQYF	TGTGCCAGTAGTGACAGGTTTTACGAGCAGTACTTC	TRBJ2-7	TRBV19	.	12	.
CASKGQPAVSTEAFF	TGTGCCAGCAAGGGACAACCTGCGGTTAGCACTGAAGCTTTCTTT	TRBJ1-1	TRBV6-5	.	15	.
CASSSDSPLLVNEQFF	TGTGCCAGCAGCTCCGACTCTCCCCTGCTGGTCAATGAGCAGTTCTTC	TRBJ2-1	TRBV9	.	16	.
CASSLGFGSTDTQYF	TGTGCCAGCAGCTTAGGGTTCGGCAGCACAGATACGCAGTATTTT	TRBJ2-3	TRBV7-9	.	15	.
CASSSRRLAGTYEQYF	TGTGCCAGCAGCTCCCGCCGACTAGCGGGTACCTACGAGCAGTACTTC	TRBJ2-7	TRBV5-8	TRBD2	16	.
CASSLSQEFTGWDSPLHF	TGTGCCAGCAGTTTATCCCAAGAGTTTACCGGGTGGGATTCACCCCTCCACTTT	TRBJ1-6	TRBV28	.	18	few